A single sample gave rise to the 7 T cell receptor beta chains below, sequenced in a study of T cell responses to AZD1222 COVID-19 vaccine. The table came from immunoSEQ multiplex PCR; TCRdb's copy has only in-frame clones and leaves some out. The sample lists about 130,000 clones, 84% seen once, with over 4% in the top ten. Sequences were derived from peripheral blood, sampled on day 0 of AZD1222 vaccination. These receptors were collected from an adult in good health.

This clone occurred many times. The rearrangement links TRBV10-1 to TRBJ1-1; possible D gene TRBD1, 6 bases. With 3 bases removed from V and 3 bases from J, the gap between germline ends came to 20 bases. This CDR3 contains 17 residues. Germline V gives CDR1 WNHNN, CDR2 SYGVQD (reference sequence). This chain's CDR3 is CASSEVVGGLGYTEAFF. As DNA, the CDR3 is TGCGCCAGCAGTGAAGTAGTCGGGGGGCTTGGGTACACTGAAGCTTTCTTT.

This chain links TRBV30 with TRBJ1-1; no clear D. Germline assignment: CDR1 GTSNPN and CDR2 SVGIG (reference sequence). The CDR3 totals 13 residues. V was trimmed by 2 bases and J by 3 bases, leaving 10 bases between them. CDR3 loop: CAWSKAAYTEAFF. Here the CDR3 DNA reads TGTGCCTGGAGTAAGGCAGCCTACACTGAAGCTTTCTTT.

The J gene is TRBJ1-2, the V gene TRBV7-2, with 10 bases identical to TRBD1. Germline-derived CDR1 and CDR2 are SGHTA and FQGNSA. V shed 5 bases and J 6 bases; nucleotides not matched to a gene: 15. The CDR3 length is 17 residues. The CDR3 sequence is CASSPSQDRTGGNGYTF. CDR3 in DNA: TGTGCCAGCAGCCCCTCCCAGGATAGGACAGGGGGAAATGGCTACACCTTC.

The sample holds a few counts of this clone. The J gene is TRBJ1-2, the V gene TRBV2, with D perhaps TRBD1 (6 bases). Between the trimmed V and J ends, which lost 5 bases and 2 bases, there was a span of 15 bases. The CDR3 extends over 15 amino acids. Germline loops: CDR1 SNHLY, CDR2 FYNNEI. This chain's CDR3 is CASSPTRTANYGYTF. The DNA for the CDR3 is TGTGCCAGCAGTCCCACCAGGACAGCCAACTATGGCTACACCTTC.

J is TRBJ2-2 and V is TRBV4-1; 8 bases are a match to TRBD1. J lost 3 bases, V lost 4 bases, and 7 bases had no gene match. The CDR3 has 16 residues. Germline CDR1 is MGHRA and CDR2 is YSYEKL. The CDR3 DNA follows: TGCGCCAGCAGCCGAATACAGGGGGTCGACACCGGGGAGCTGTTTTTT. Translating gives CASSRIQGVDTGELFF.

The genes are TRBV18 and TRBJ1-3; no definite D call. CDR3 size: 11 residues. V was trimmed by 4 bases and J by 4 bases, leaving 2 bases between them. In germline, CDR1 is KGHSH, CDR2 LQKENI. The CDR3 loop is CASSQGNTIYF. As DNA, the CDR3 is TGTGCCAGCTCACAGGGAAACACCATATATTTT.

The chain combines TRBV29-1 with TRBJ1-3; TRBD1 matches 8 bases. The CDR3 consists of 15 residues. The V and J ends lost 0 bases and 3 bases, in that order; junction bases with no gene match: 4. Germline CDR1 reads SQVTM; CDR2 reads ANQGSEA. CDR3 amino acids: CSVEDRQGFGNTIYF. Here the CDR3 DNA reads TGCAGCGTTGAAGACCGACAGGGGTTTGGAAACACCATATATTTT.